A single sample gave rise to the 19 T cell receptor beta chains below, sequenced in a study of T-cell memory formation after mild COVID-19 (dated by TCRdb to the early 2020s). Library preparation employed 5' RACE. The listed sequencing device is Illumina NovaSeq 6000. TCRdb reran the public reads through fastp at Q25 and MiXCR, keeping productive beta chains. Each entry is one CDR3 protein sequence, shown with its most common DNA and genes. This sample lists some 150,000 distinct CDR3 sequences; 13% to 15% were detected once. The ten largest clonotypes hold approximately 30% of the sample. The source material was PBMCs or a T cell subset sorted from them (not recorded which). These receptors were obtained from an adult woman who had mild COVID-19 (a few samples of this study predate the infection). The sample titles of this study are shuffled in the database, so cell type and time point are left out; the donor was told from shared clones.

This clonotype was seen repeatedly, ten times or more. The rearrangement joins TRBV5-1 to TRBJ2-5; TRBD2 might be the D (5 bases). CDR3 length: 14 amino acids. V shed 4 bases and J shed 5 bases, with 15 bases lying between them. The germline V gene encodes CDR1 SGHRS and CDR2 YFSETQ. In DNA, the CDR3 is TGCGCCAGCAGCCCGGGGTTAGGCGGGGAGACCCAGTACTTC. Residues: CASSPGLGGETQYF.

This clonotype was picked up a small number of times. This sequence joins TRBV6-2 or TRBV6-3 and TRBJ2-7; perhaps D is TRBD1 or TRBD2 (6 bases each). The CDR3 sequence is 17 residues long. Germline values: CDR1 MNHEY, CDR2 SVGEGT. Trimming shortened V by 4 bases and J by 4 bases, and 23 bases separated the two germline ends. CDR3: CASSLTRDIGGYYEQYF. As DNA, the CDR3 is TGTGCCAGCAGTTTAACTCGGGACATCGGAGGGTATTACGAGCAGTACTTC.

This chain joins TRBV24-1 and TRBJ2-1; 11 positions match TRBD2. CDR3 length equals 14 residues. J was trimmed by 8 bases and V by 3 bases; bases with no gene match: 2. Germline V gene lookup returns CDR1 KGHDR and CDR2 SFDVKD. The CDR3 loop reads CATSDLAGGDEQFF. CDR3 sequence (DNA): TGTGCCACCAGTGATCTAGCGGGAGGCGATGAGCAGTTCTTC.

V usage is TRBV4-1 and J usage is TRBJ2-1; 12 bases fit TRBD2. V lost 4 bases to trimming and J lost 6 bases; unmatched junction nucleotides: 4. This CDR3 spans 15 amino acids. The germline gives CDR1 MGHRA, CDR2 YSYEKL. DNA of the CDR3: TGCGCCAGCAGCCCCACTAGCGGGGGGCTCAATGAGCAGTTCTTC. Amino acids: CASSPTSGGLNEQFF.

The chain has TRBV5-6 and TRBJ2-7; 8 bases are a match to TRBD1. The V gene's germline CDR1 is SGHDT and CDR2 YYEEEE. The CDR3 sequence is 15 residues long. J gave up 5 bases and V 0 bases, and 7 bases lay outside the gene matches. CDR3 region: CASSLVHQGAHEQYF. CDR3 nucleotide sequence: TGTGCCAGCAGCTTGGTCCACCAGGGGGCCCACGAGCAGTACTTC.

This clonotype appeared many times. The rearrangement links TRBV4-3 to TRBJ2-7; no definite D call. V was shortened by 0 bases and J by 3 bases, with 9 bases between the two germline ends. The CDR3 is 14 amino acids. Germline V gives CDR1 LGHNA, CDR2 YSLEER. The DNA for the CDR3 is TGCGCCAGCAGCCAAGATCCAGGACGCTACGAGCAGTACTTC. Encoded protein: CASSQDPGRYEQYF.

This clonotype was seen a handful of times. The chain is built from TRBV12-5 and TRBJ1-1; D is possibly TRBD1 (6 bases). CDR1 is LGHNT and CDR2 is FRNRAP in the germline V gene. The CDR3 totals 16 residues. V lost 3 bases and J lost 3, with 17 bases in between. CDR3 amino acids: CASGFGLAGADTEAFF. The DNA for the CDR3 is TGTGCTAGTGGTTTTGGGCTGGCAGGGGCCGACACTGAAGCTTTCTTT.

V and J are TRBV5-5 and TRBJ2-1, with D possibly being TRBD1 or TRBD2 (5 bases each). Between the trimmed V and J ends, which lost 4 bases and 9 bases, there was a span of 11 bases. CDR3 length: 12 residues. The V gene's germline CDR1 is SGHKS and CDR2 YYEKEE (reference sequence). This CDR3 is CASSLWGTEQFF. CDR3 DNA sequence: TGTGCCAGCAGCCTCTGGGGGACTGAGCAGTTCTTC.

The CDR3 sequence is CATSEQSQGSHGEQFF. CDR3 DNA: TGTGCCACCAGTGAGCAGTCACAGGGGTCCCATGGTGAGCAGTTCTTC. The chain combines TRBV24-1 with TRBJ2-1; TRBD1 aligns across 7 bases. This CDR3 comprises 16 residues. With V trimmed by 4 bases and J by 9 bases, 14 bases remained unmatched. CDR1 KGHDR and CDR2 SFDVKD come from the germline V gene.

V is TRBV12-3 or TRBV12-4 and J is TRBJ2-5; 13 bases fit TRBD2. This CDR3 contains 16 residues. V gave up 5 bases and J gave up 5 bases; unmatched junction bases: 8. This CDR3 reads CASSLGLAGERETQYF. CDR3 in DNA: TGTGCCAGCAGTCTCGGACTAGCGGGAGAAAGGGAGACCCAGTACTTC.

V and J are TRBV4-1 and TRBJ2-7, with 8 positions matching TRBD1. The J segment lost 4 bases and the V segment lost 6 bases, leaving 8 bases of the junction unmatched. CDR1 and CDR2 (germline): MGHRA, YSYEKL. The CDR3 loop spans 14 amino acids. The CDR3 region has the DNA TGCGCCAGCAGTAGGAATCAGGGGGCGTACGAGCAGTACTTC. This codes for CASSRNQGAYEQYF.

J is TRBJ1-1 and V is TRBV2, with 7 bases aligning to TRBD1. Germline V gene sequence: CDR1 SNHLY, CDR2 FYNNEI. The CDR3 sequence is 16 residues long. The V segment lost 3 bases and the J segment 4 bases; nucleotides outside the gene matches: 11. CDR3 bases: TGTGCCAGCAGTGATGGCCGACAGGGTCTAGGCACTGAAGCTTTCTTT. Translated: CASSDGRQGLGTEAFF. The complete variable domain, with remaining parts taken from reference TRBV2 and TRBJ1-1, reads EPEVTQTPSHQVTQMGQEVILRCVPISNHLYFYWYRQILGQKVEFLVSFYNNEISEKSEIFDDQFSVERPDGSNFTLKIRSTKLEDSAMYFCASSDGRQGLGTEAFFGQGTRLTVV.

This clonotype was counted ten times or more. The chain employs TRBV2 and TRBJ1-1, with a possible D match to TRBD1 (5 bases). The CDR3 spans 14 residues. Germline-derived CDR1 and CDR2 are SNHLY and FYNNEI. V was pared by 3 bases and J by 4 bases, with 12 bases between. CDR3 DNA sequence: TGTGCCAGCAGTGAGGGGGTTTCGGGCACTGAAGCTTTCTTT. Its protein product is CASSEGVSGTEAFF.

This clonotype appeared a few times. V is TRBV5-1 and J is TRBJ2-7, with no clear D. CDR1 and CDR2 (germline): SGHRS, YFSETQ. The CDR3 consists of 14 residues. Trimming removed 0 bases from V and 4 bases from J, with 11 bases in between. The CDR3 DNA sequence: TGCGCCAGCAGCTTGGATTTTGATCAGTACGAGCAGTACTTC. Amino acids: CASSLDFDQYEQYF.

This clonotype was recorded a few times. V and J are TRBV24-1 and TRBJ1-5, with D possibly being TRBD1 (5 bases). The CDR3 covers 18 residues. From germline, CDR1 is KGHDR and CDR2 SFDVKD. V was pared by 7 bases and J by 2 bases, with 23 bases between. The CDR3 coding sequence is TGTGCCACCAGAAGGGACCTAGAGGGCAAAGATGGCAATCAGCCCCAGCATTTT. Encoded protein: CATRRDLEGKDGNQPQHF.

This chain links TRBV7-3 with TRBJ2-3; D gene unclear. V gave up 6 bases and J gave up 0 bases, with 7 bases separating them. The CDR3 extends over 13 amino acids. In germline, CDR1 is SGHTA, CDR2 FQGTGA. CDR3 DNA sequence: TGTGCCAGCAGTCAAGCAAGCACAGATACGCAGTATTTT. It codes for CASSQASTDTQYF.

This clonotype has just a few counts. The chain recombines TRBV6-2 or TRBV6-3 with TRBJ2-3; D gene ambiguous. The CDR3 extends over 18 amino acids. V lost 0 bases, J lost 6 bases, and 22 bases lay in between. Germline CDR1 and CDR2: MNHEY and SVGEGT. The CDR3 coding sequence is TGTGCCAGCAGTTACTCGATGTTCGGGCGTGGCACGATGGATACGCAGTATTTT. Protein product: CASSYSMFGRGTMDTQYF.

The chain joins TRBV4-2 to TRBJ1-1, with D possibly being TRBD1 (5 bases). Per the germline V gene, CDR1 is LGHNA and CDR2 is YNFKEQ. V lost 0 bases and J lost 1, with 9 bases in between. CDR3 length: 15 residues. The CDR3 protein is CASSQDGGGNTEAFF. The CDR3 region has the DNA TGTGCCAGCAGCCAAGATGGGGGGGGGAACACTGAAGCTTTCTTT.

The chain employs TRBV5-1 and TRBJ2-2, with D maybe TRBD2 (6 bases). Germline V gene data show CDR1 as SGHRS and CDR2 as YFSETQ. The CDR3 consists of 15 residues. V lost 5 bases to trimming and J lost 3 bases, with 14 bases between them. The CDR3 DNA reads TGCGCCAGCAGTCCCTTAGCGGATTACACCGGGGAGCTGTTTTTT. This encodes CASSPLADYTGELFF.